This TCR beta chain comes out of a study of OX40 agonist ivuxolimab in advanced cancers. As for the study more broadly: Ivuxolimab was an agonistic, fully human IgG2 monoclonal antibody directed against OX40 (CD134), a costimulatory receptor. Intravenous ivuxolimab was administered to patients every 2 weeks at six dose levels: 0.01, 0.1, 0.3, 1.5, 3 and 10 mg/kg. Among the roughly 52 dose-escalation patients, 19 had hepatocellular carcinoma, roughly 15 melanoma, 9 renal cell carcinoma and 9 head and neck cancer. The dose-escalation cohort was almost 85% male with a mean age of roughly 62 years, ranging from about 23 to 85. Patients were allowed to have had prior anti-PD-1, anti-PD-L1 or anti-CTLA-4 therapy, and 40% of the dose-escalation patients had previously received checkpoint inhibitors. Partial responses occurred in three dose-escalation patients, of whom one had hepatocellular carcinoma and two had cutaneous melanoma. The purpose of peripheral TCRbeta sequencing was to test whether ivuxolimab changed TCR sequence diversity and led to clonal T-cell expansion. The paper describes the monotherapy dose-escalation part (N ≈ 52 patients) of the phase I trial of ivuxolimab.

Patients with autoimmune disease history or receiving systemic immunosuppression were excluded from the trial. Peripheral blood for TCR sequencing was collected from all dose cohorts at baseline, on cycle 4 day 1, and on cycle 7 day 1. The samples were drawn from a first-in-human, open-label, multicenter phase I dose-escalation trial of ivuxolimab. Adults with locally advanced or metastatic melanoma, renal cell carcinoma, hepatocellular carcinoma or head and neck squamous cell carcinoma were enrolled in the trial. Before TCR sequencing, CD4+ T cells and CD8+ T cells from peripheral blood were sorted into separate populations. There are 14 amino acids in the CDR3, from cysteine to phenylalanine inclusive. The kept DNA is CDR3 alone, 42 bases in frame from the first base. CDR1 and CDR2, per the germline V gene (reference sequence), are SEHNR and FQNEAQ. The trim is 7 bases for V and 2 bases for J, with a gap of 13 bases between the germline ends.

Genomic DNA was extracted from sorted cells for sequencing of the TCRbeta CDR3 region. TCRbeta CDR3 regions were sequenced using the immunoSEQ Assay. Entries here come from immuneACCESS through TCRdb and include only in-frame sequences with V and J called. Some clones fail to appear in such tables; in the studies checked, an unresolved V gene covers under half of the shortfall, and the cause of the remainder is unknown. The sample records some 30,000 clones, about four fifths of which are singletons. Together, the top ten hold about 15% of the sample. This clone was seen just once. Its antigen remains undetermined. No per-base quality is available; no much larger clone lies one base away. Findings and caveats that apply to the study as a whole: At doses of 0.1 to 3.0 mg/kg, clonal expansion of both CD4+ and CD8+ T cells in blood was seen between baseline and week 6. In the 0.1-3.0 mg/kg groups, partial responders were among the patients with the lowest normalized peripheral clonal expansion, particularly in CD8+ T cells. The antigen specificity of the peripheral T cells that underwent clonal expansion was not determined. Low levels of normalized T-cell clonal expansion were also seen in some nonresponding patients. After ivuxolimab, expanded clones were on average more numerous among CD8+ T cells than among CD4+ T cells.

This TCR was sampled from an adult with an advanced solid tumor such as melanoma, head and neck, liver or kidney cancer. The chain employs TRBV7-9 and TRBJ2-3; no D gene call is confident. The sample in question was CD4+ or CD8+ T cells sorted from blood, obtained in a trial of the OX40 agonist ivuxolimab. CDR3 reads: CASKSRSYTDTQYF. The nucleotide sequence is TGTGCCAGCAAGTCCAGGTCCTACACAGATACGCAGTATTTT.